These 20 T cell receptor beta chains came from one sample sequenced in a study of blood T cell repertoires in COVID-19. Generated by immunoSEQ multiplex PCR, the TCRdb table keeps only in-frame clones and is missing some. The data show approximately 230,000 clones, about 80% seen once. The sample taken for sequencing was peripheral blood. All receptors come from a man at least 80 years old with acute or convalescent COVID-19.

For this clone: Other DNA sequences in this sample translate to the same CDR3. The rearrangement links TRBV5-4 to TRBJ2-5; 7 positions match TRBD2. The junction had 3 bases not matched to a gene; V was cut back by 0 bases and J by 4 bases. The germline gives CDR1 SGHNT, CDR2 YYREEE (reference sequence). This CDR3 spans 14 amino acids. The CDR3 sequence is CASSLAGGRETQYF. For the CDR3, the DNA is TGTGCCAGCAGCTTGGCCGGCGGGAGAGAGACCCAGTACTTC.

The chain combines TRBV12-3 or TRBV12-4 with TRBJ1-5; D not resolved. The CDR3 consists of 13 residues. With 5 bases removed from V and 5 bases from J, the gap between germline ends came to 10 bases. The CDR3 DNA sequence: TGTGCCAGCAGTCCCAGTTTTGATCAGCCCCAGCATTTT. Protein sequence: CASSPSFDQPQHF.

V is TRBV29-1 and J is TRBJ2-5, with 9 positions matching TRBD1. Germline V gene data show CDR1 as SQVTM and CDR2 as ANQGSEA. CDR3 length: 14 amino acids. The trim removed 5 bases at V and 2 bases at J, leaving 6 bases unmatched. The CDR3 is CSVPGQGGQETQYF. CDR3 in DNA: TGCAGCGTTCCGGGACAGGGCGGTCAAGAGACCCAGTACTTC.

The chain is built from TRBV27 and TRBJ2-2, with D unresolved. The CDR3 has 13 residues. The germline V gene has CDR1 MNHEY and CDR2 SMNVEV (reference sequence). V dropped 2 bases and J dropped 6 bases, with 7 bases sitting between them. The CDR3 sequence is CASSLLVAGELFF. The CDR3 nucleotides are TGTGCCAGCAGTTTACTAGTCGCCGGGGAGCTGTTTTTT.

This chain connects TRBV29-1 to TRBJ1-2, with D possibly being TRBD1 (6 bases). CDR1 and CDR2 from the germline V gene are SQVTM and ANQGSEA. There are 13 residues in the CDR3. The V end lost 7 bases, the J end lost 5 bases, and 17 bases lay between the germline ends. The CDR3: CSARGGDIYGYTF. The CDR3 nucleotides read TGCAGCGCCCGGGGAGGGGACATTTATGGCTACACCTTC.

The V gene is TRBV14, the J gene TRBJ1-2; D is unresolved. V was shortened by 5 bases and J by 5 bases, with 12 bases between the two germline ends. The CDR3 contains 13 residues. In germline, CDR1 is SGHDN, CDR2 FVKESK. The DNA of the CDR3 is TGTGCCAGCAGCAAGCAAGTGAGTTATGGCTACACCTTC. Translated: CASSKQVSYGYTF.

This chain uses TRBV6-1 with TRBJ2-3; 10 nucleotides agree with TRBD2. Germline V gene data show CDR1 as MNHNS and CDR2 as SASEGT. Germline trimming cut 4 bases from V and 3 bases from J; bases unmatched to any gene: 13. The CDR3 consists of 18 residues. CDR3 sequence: CASSARLVAGGRTDTQYF. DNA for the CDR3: TGTGCCAGCAGTGCACGGTTAGTAGCGGGAGGAAGGACAGATACGCAGTATTTT.

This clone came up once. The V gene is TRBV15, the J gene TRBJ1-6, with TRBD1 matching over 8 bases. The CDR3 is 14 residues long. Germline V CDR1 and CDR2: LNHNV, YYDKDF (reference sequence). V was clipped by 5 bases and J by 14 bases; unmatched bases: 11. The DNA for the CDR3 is TGTGCCACCAGCCCAAACAGGGGGGTCTCCTCCCTCCACTTT. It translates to CATSPNRGVSSLHF.

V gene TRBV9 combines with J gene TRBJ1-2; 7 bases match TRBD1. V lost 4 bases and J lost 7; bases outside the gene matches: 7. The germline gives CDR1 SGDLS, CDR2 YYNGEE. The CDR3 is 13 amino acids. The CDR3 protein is CASSSGQVRGYTF. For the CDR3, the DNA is TGTGCCAGCAGCTCAGGACAGGTGCGTGGCTACACCTTC.

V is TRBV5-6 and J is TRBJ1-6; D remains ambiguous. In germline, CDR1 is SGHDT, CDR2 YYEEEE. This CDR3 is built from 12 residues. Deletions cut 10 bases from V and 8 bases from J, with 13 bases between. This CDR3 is CAERKVHSPLHF. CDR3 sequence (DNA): TGTGCCGAGAGGAAGGTACATTCACCCCTCCACTTT.

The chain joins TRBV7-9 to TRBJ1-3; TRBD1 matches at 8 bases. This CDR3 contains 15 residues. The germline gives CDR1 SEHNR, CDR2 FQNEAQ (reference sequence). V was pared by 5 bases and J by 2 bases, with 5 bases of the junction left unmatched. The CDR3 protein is CASSVDRAAGNTIYF. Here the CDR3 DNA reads TGTGCCAGCAGCGTGGACAGGGCTGCTGGAAACACCATATATTTT.

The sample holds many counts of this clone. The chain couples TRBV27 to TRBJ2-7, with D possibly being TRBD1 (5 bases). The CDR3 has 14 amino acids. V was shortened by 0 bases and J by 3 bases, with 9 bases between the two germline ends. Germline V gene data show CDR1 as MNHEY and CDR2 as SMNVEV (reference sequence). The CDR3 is CASSLSPGLYEQYF. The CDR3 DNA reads TGTGCCAGCAGTTTATCTCCAGGGCTCTACGAGCAGTACTTC.

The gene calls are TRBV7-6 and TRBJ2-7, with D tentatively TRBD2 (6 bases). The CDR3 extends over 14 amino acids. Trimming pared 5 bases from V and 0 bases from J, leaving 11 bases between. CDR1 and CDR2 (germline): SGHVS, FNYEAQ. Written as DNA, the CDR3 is TGTGCCAGCAGCCTGGGGGGAGTCTCCTACGAGCAGTACTTC. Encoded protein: CASSLGGVSYEQYF. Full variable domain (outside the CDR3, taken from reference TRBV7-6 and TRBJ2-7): GAGVSQSPRYKVTKRGQDVALRCDPISGHVSLYWYRQALGQGPEFLTYFNYEAQQDKSGLPNDRFSAERPEGSISTLTIQRTEQRDSAMYRCASSLGGVSYEQYFGPGTRLTVT.

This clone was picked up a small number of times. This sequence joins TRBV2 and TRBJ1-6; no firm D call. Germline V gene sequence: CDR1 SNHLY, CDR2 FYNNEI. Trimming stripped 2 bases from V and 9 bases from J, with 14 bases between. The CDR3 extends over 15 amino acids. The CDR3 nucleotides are TGTGCCAGCAGTGAATCTTCTGGGAGGAGTTCACCCCTCCACTTT. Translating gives CASSESSGRSSPLHF. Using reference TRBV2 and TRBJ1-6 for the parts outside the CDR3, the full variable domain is EPEVTQTPSHQVTQMGQEVILRCVPISNHLYFYWYRQILGQKVEFLVSFYNNEISEKSEIFDDQFSVERPDGSNFTLKIRSTKLEDSAMYFCASSESSGRSSPLHFGNGTRLTVT.

The CDR3, as DNA: TGCGCCAGCAGCTTGGGAGGGGGATCCTACAATGAGCAGTTCTTC. As protein: CASSLGGGSYNEQFF. J is TRBJ2-1 and V is TRBV5-1, with a possible D match to TRBD1 (6 bases). Germline CDR1 and CDR2: SGHRS and YFSETQ. The CDR3 extends over 15 amino acids. V was cut by 0 bases and J by 1 base, with 8 bases left in between.

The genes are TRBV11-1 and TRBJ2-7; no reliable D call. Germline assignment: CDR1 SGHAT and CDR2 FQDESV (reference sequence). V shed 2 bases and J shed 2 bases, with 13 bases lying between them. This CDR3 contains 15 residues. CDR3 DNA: TGTGCCAGCAGCTTAAGAAACGGAGCTGCCTACGAGCAGTACTTC. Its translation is CASSLRNGAAYEQYF.

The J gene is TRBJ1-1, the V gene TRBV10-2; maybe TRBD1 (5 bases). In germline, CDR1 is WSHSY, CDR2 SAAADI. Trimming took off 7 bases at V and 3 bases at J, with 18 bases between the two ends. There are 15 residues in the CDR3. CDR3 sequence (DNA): TGCGCCAGCAAGGGTCAGACAGCCCGGGACACTGAAGCTTTCTTT. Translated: CASKGQTARDTEAFF.

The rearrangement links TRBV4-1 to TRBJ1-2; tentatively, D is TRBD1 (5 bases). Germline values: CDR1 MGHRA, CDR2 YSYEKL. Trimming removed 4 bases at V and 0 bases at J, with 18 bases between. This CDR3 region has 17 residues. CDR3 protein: CASSPSAGGFANYGYTF. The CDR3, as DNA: TGCGCCAGCAGCCCAAGTGCGGGGGGGTTCGCTAACTATGGCTACACCTTC.

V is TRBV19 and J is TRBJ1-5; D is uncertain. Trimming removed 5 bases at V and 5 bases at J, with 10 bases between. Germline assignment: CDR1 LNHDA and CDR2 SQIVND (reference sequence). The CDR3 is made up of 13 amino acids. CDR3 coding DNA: TGTGCCAGTAGTTCGACGAGCGATCAGCCCCAGCATTTT. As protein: CASSSTSDQPQHF.

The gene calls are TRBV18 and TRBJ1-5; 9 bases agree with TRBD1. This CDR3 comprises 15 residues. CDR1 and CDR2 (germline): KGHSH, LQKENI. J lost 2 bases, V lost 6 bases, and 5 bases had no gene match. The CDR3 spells CASSPDRGGNQPQHF. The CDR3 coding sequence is TGTGCCAGCTCCCCGGACAGGGGTGGCAATCAGCCCCAGCATTTT.